What follows describes a single T cell receptor beta chain. The sample comes from a study of blood T cell repertoires in COVID-19. On the study more broadly: Whether acute or convalescent, the COVID-19 samples came from the United States, Italy and Spain.

There are 15 residues in the CDR3. V was trimmed by 2 bases and J by 6 bases, leaving 14 bases between them. Germline values: CDR1 MGHRA, CDR2 YSYEKL. The table came from immunoSEQ multiplex PCR; TCRdb's copy has only in-frame clones and leaves some out. The table has about 200,000 clones, about 86% seen once. The material sequenced was PBMCs or T cells enriched from blood (not recorded which). The chain carries TRBV4-1 and TRBJ2-1; D possibly corresponds to TRBD1 (6 bases). This receptor was taken from a woman aged 35 to 49 with acute COVID-19. The CDR3 sequence: CASSQPFGTTNEQFF. Written as DNA, the CDR3 is TGCGCCAGCAGCCAACCCTTCGGGACAACCAATGAGCAGTTCTTC.